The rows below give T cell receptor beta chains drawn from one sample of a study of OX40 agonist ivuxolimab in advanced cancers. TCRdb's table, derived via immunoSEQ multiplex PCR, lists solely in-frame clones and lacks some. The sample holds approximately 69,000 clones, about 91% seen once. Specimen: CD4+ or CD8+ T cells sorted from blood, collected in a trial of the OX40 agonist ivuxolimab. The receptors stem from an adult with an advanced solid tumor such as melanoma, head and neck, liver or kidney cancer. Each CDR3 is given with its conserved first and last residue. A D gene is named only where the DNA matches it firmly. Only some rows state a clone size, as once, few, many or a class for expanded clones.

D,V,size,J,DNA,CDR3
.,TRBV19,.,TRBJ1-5,TGTGCCAGTAGTATGGCGACGGATAGCAATCAGCCCCAGCATTTT,CASSMATDSNQPQHF
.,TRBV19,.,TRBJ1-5,TGTGCCAGTAGTATAGCCCGGAGTCAGCCCCAGCATTTT,CASSIARSQPQHF
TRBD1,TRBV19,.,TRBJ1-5,TGTGCCAGTAGTATGACAGGGCCGAGTCAGCCCCAGCATTTT,CASSMTGPSQPQHF
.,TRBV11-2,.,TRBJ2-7,TGTGCCAGCAGCTTAGAACAGCGAAACTACGAGCAGTACTTC,CASSLEQRNYEQYF
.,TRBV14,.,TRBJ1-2,TGTGCCAGCAGCCCCGGACAGATTAACTATGGCTACACCTTC,CASSPGQINYGYTF
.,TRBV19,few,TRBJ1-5,TGTGCCAGTATCGGGCAGGGCAATCAGCCCCAGCATTTT,CASIGQGNQPQHF
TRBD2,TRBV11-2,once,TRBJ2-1,TGTGCCAGCAGCCCGGGACTAGCGGGCCTCTCCTACAATGAGCAGTTCTTC,CASSPGLAGLSYNEQFF
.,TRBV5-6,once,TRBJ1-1,TGTGCCAGCAGTCCAATCACCAGCGACAGCCTGCAGGCTTTCTTT,CASSPITSDSLQAFF
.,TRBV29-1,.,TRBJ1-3,TGCAGCGTTGAAGATCCTGTTACTCTTGGAAACACCATATATTTT,CSVEDPVTLGNTIYF
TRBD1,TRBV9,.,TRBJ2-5,TGTGCCAGCAGCTTCTGGACAGGGATGGGAGAGACCCAGTACTTC,CASSFWTGMGETQYF
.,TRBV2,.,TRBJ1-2,TGTGCCAGCACCTCTGCAGGGGCAGGGGTACAGGACACCTTC,CASTSAGAGVQDTF
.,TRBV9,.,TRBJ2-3,TGTGCCAGCAGCGTAGTCGTCAGCACAGATACGCAGTATTTT,CASSVVVSTDTQYF
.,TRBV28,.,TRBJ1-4,TGTGCCAGCAGTTCTGGAGGGACAACTAATGAAAAACTGTTTTTT,CASSSGGTTNEKLFF
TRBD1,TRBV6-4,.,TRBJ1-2,TGTGCCAGCAGCCCGGGACAGGGGGCTAACTATGGCTACACCTTC,CASSPGQGANYGYTF
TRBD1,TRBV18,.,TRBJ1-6,TGTGCCAGCTCACGGGGACAGGGGAGTTCACCCCTCCACTTT,CASSRGQGSSPLHF
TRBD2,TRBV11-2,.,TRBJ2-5,TGTGCCAGCAGCTTTTTGTCTAGCGGGAGTTGGGAGACCCAGTACTTC,CASSFLSSGSWETQYF
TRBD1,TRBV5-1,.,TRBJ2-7,TGCGCCAGCAGTCAAACCGGGACAGCCTACGAGCAGTACTTC,CASSQTGTAYEQYF
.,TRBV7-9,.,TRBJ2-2,TGTGCCAGCAGCTTATCCCCCGGGAAGAGGACCGGGGAGCTGTTTTTT,CASSLSPGKRTGELFF
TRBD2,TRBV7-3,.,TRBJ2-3,TGTGCCAGCAGCTTAACTGGTAGCGGGTTAACTAGCACAGATACGCAGTATTTT,CASSLTGSGLTSTDTQYF
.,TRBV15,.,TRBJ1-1,TGTGCCACCAGCAAGCATATAGATGAAGCTTTCTTT,CATSKHIDEAFF
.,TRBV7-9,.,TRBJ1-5,TGTGCCAGCAGCTTGGGACGGACAAGCAATCAGCCCCAGCATTTT,CASSLGRTSNQPQHF
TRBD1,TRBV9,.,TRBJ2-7,TGTGCCAGCAGCGGTTCCCCGGGACAGGGGAAGGAGCAGTACTTC,CASSGSPGQGKEQYF
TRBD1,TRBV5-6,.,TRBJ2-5,TGTGCCAGCAGCTTGGCACAGGGGGCTTCGGAGACCCAGTACTTC,CASSLAQGASETQYF
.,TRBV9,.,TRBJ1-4,TGTGCCAGCAGCGTAAACGAGGGGGGCGGGAGTGAAAAACTGTTTTTT,CASSVNEGGGSEKLFF
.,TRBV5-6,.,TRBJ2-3,TGTGCCAGCAGCAGGGACGGGGAGCCTCTTGCGGGAGATACGCAGTATTTT,CASSRDGEPLAGDTQYF
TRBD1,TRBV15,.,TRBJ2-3,TGTGCCACCAGCAGAGATCTCGGCAGGGGGCATTCAGATACGCAGTATTTT,CATSRDLGRGHSDTQYF
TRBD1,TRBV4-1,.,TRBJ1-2,TGCGCCAGCAGGGAAAGGGGGCTTCGGAACTATGGCTACACCTTC,CASRERGLRNYGYTF
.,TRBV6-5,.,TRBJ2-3,TGTGCCAGCACCCCTCCGGGGGGCGGAGATACGCAGTATTTT,CASTPPGGGDTQYF
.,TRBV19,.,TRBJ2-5,TGTGCCAGTAGTATCGGCTGGACTCCCCAAGAGACCCAGTACTTC,CASSIGWTPQETQYF
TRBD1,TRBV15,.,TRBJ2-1,TGTGCCACCAGCAGCGACAGGGGACCTGGATACAATGAGCAGTTCTTC,CATSSDRGPGYNEQFF
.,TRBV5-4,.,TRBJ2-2,TGTGCCAGCAGCCCCCAGGGCCGTGCGAACACCGGGGAGCTGTTTTTT,CASSPQGRANTGELFF
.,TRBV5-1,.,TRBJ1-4,TGCGCCAGCAGCCCAAAAAGCCCAGGGGACGGTGAAAAACTGTTTTTT,CASSPKSPGDGEKLFF
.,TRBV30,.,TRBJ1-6,TGTGCCTGGAGTGTTGGCAGCTCCTATAATTCACCCCTCCACTTT,CAWSVGSSYNSPLHF
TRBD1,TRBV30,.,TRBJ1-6,TGTGCCTGGACGGGACAGGGGAATTCACCCCTCCACTTT,CAWTGQGNSPLHF
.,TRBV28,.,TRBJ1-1,TGTGCCAGCAGTTCTATGAACACTGAAGCTTTCTTT,CASSSMNTEAFF
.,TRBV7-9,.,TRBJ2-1,TGTGCCAGCAGCTTATCGCCGAGACGCAATGAGCAGTTCTTC,CASSLSPRRNEQFF
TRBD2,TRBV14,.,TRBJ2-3,TGTGCCAGCAGCCCCTGGACTAGCGGATATTCTAGCACAGATACGCAGTATTTT,CASSPWTSGYSSTDTQYF
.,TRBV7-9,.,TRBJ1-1,TGTGCCAGCAGCTTAGGCGCCCAGTACACTGAAGCTTTCTTT,CASSLGAQYTEAFF
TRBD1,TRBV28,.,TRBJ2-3,TGTGCCAGCAGTTTAGGGACAGGGGGGACAGATACGCAGTATTTT,CASSLGTGGTDTQYF
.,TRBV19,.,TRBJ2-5,TGTGCCAGTAGTATATCGAGGCAGGTCCAAGAGACCCAGTACTTC,CASSISRQVQETQYF
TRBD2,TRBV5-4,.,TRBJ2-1,TGTGCCAGCAGCGCCGCTAGCGGTTACAATGAGCAGTTCTTC,CASSAASGYNEQFF
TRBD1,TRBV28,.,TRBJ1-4,TGTGCCAGCAGTTTCATAACAGGGGGCTCAGAAAAACTGTTTTTT,CASSFITGGSEKLFF
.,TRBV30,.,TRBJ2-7,TGTGCCTGGAGTTCATGGGGGACCTACGAGCAGTACTTC,CAWSSWGTYEQYF
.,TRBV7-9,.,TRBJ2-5,TGTGCCAGCAGCTTGTTGGGGAATCAAGAGACCCAGTACTTC,CASSLLGNQETQYF
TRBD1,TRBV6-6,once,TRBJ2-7,TGTGCCAGCAGGAGGACAGGGGATACCTACGAGCAGTACTTC,CASRRTGDTYEQYF
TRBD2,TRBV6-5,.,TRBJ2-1,TGTGCCAGCAGTTACTCCGCTAGCGGTCACAATGAGCAGTTCTTC,CASSYSASGHNEQFF
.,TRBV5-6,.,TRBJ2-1,TGTGCCAGCAGCTTGGGATCTAGCAATGAGCAGTTCTTC,CASSLGSSNEQFF
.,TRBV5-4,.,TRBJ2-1,TGTGCCAGCAGCTTACGGGTAGACAATGAGCAGTTCTTC,CASSLRVDNEQFF
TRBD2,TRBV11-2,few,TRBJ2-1,TGTGCCAGCAGCTTTACACAGGCGGGGGGGCGTAATGAGCAGTTCTTC,CASSFTQAGGRNEQFF
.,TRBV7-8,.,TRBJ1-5,TGTGCCAGCAGCTTAACGGGAACAGCTAACGATAGCAATCAGCCCCAGCATTTT,CASSLTGTANDSNQPQHF
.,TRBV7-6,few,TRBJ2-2,TGTGCCAGCAGCTCCCCCGGCTACCAAGGCTCGAACACCGGGGAGCTGTTTTTT,CASSSPGYQGSNTGELFF
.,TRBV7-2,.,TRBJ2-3,TGTGCCAGCAGCTTAGCGCTGGCAGCTAGCACAGATACGCAGTATTTT,CASSLALAASTDTQYF
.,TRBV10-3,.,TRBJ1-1,TGTGCCATCAGTGAGGCGGCCCTAAGAACTGAAGCTTTCTTT,CAISEAALRTEAFF
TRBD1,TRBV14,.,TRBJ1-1,TGTGCCAGCAGCCACTCAAGCAGAGTGACAGGGGGGATTTGGGACCCAATGAACACTGAAGCTTTCTTT,CASSHSSRVTGGIWDPMNTEAFF
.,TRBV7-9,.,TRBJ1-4,TGTGCCAGCAGCCCAGCGGGGGTCGGTGCTAATGAAAAACTGTTTTTT,CASSPAGVGANEKLFF